The clone carrying this TCR beta chain has just one count. As yet, its antigen is unknown. Other DNA sequences within the sample encode an identical CDR3. Recent vaccinations or acute infections were absent in the healthy HIV-negative adult donors. Sequenced by immunoSEQ multiplex PCR; TCRdb stores in-frame clones only, minus some. The table records 550,000 to 800,000 clones, 74% of them present only once. The sample is drawn from a study of shared clonotypes between healthy human individuals. Study findings and constraints: Larger estimated richness was generally seen in naive subsets than in memory subsets. Blood was the sole source, and tissue repertoires probably differ. Clonotypes shared by all four donors outscored non-shared clonotypes in generation probability.

The germline V gene encodes CDR1 MGHRA and CDR2 YSYEKL. The trim removed 0 bases at V and 4 bases at J, leaving 1 base unmatched. The CDR3 runs 15 residues. The V call is TRBV4-1, the J call TRBJ1-5; 9 bases line up with TRBD1. This clonotype originated in a woman under 40 in good health. Specimen: memory CD4+ T cells sorted from blood. Subset here: CD45RA-negative fraction. CDR3 DNA sequence: TGCGCCAGCAGCCAAGAGGGGACAGGGAATCAGCCCCAGCATTTT. This codes for CASSQEGTGNQPQHF.